A selection of T cell receptor beta chains follows, all from one sample in a study of siplizumab effects on memory and regulatory T cells. TCRdb's table, derived via immunoSEQ multiplex PCR, lists solely in-frame clones and lacks some. The table records 60,000 to 70,000 clones, about 90% of them present only once. Sequencing was carried out using Tregs sorted from blood. The receptors originated from a human donor in good health. Each CDR3 is given with its conserved first and last residue. Each record gives: J gene, D gene, V gene, clone size, CDR3 protein, CDR3 DNA. The D gene is left open where the match is weak. Rows may omit the clone size; those that give it use once, few, many or a size class.

J gene: TRBJ1-1
D gene: TRBD1
V gene: TRBV12-5
clone size: few
CDR3 protein: CASGPRQGANAEAFF
CDR3 DNA: TGTGCTAGTGGACCCCGACAGGGGGCGAACGCTGAAGCTTTCTTT

J gene: TRBJ1-6
D gene: -
V gene: TRBV6-1
clone size: -
CDR3 protein: CASSEVDLNSPLHF
CDR3 DNA: TGTGCCAGCAGTGAGGTTGACCTTAATTCACCCCTCCACTTT

J gene: TRBJ2-2
D gene: -
V gene: TRBV19
clone size: -
CDR3 protein: CASSITGGELFF
CDR3 DNA: TGTGCCAGTAGTATCACAGGCGGGGAGCTGTTTTTT

J gene: TRBJ2-1
D gene: -
V gene: TRBV11-2
clone size: -
CDR3 protein: CASSLETGYRSNEQFF
CDR3 DNA: TGTGCCAGCAGCTTAGAGACAGGTTATAGATCCAATGAGCAGTTCTTC

J gene: TRBJ1-2
D gene: TRBD1
V gene: TRBV9
clone size: -
CDR3 protein: CASSVGTGLLGYGYTF
CDR3 DNA: TGTGCCAGCAGCGTAGGGACAGGGTTATTAGGCTATGGCTACACCTTC

J gene: TRBJ2-5
D gene: TRBD1
V gene: TRBV28
clone size: -
CDR3 protein: CASTPLQGYQETQYF
CDR3 DNA: TGTGCCAGCACCCCATTACAGGGGTACCAAGAGACCCAGTACTTC

J gene: TRBJ2-7
D gene: -
V gene: TRBV7-6
clone size: -
CDR3 protein: CASSLASGSYEQYF
CDR3 DNA: TGTGCCAGCAGCTTAGCGAGCGGCAGCTACGAGCAGTACTTC

J gene: TRBJ2-7
D gene: TRBD2
V gene: TRBV19
clone size: -
CDR3 protein: CASSIGLAGSYEQYF
CDR3 DNA: TGTGCCAGTAGTATAGGGCTAGCGGGGAGCTACGAGCAGTACTTC

J gene: TRBJ2-2
D gene: -
V gene: TRBV10-3
clone size: once
CDR3 protein: CAISIRDPRDTGELFF
CDR3 DNA: TGTGCCATCAGTATACGGGACCCACGGGACACCGGGGAGCTGTTTTTT

J gene: TRBJ1-2
D gene: -
V gene: TRBV18
clone size: once
CDR3 protein: CASSPLRDFGYTF
CDR3 DNA: TGTGCCAGCTCACCACTAAGGGATTTTGGCTACACCTTC

J gene: TRBJ2-1
D gene: TRBD2
V gene: TRBV5-1
clone size: -
CDR3 protein: CASSLAGTINEQFF
CDR3 DNA: TGCGCCAGCAGCTTGGCCGGGACTATTAATGAGCAGTTCTTC

J gene: TRBJ2-3
D gene: -
V gene: TRBV27
clone size: -
CDR3 protein: CASSLTGTDTQYF
CDR3 DNA: TGTGCCAGCAGTTTAACTGGCACAGATACGCAGTATTTT

J gene: TRBJ2-2
D gene: -
V gene: TRBV4-2
clone size: -
CDR3 protein: CASSQGEYLSTGELFF
CDR3 DNA: TGTGCCAGCAGCCAAGGGGAGTACCTTAGCACCGGGGAGCTGTTTTTT

J gene: TRBJ1-1
D gene: -
V gene: TRBV18
clone size: -
CDR3 protein: CASSPAGYTEAFF
CDR3 DNA: TGTGCCAGCTCACCCGCCGGGTACACTGAAGCTTTCTTT

J gene: TRBJ2-2
D gene: -
V gene: TRBV10-3
clone size: -
CDR3 protein: CAISLVGGKNTGELFF
CDR3 DNA: TGTGCCATCAGTTTGGTCGGTGGGAAAAACACCGGGGAGCTGTTTTTT

J gene: TRBJ2-6
D gene: TRBD1
V gene: TRBV7-6
clone size: -
CDR3 protein: CASSRGTGRNPSGANVLTF
CDR3 DNA: TGTGCCAGCAGCCGTGGGACAGGGCGTAACCCCTCTGGGGCCAACGTCCTGACTTTC

J gene: TRBJ2-5
D gene: -
V gene: TRBV5-1
clone size: -
CDR3 protein: CASSSLETQYF
CDR3 DNA: TGCGCCAGCAGCTCCCTGGAGACCCAGTACTTC

J gene: TRBJ1-1
D gene: -
V gene: TRBV5-5
clone size: -
CDR3 protein: CASSLAIRVAAFF
CDR3 DNA: TGTGCCAGCAGCTTGGCGATCAGGGTGGCAGCTTTCTTT

J gene: TRBJ1-6
D gene: -
V gene: TRBV15
clone size: once
CDR3 protein: CATSSRIGGAVNSPLHF
CDR3 DNA: TGTGCCACCAGCAGCAGAATTGGTGGAGCCGTTAATTCACCCCTCCACTTT

J gene: TRBJ1-2
D gene: -
V gene: TRBV28
clone size: -
CDR3 protein: CASSYRARRGYTF
CDR3 DNA: TGTGCCAGCAGTTATCGGGCCCGTCGGGGCTACACCTTC

J gene: TRBJ1-2
D gene: TRBD1
V gene: TRBV28
clone size: -
CDR3 protein: CASSAGGARTHF
CDR3 DNA: TGTGCCAGCAGCGCAGGGGGGGCCCGGACCCACTTC

J gene: TRBJ1-2
D gene: -
V gene: TRBV11-2
clone size: -
CDR3 protein: CASSLGAGKAGYGYTF
CDR3 DNA: TGTGCCAGCAGCTTAGGGGCAGGGAAGGCCGGCTATGGCTACACCTTC

J gene: TRBJ1-4
D gene: TRBD1
V gene: TRBV5-1
clone size: -
CDR3 protein: CASSLEQGAANEKLFF
CDR3 DNA: TGCGCCAGCAGCTTGGAACAGGGGGCAGCTAATGAAAAACTGTTTTTT

J gene: TRBJ2-1
D gene: -
V gene: TRBV28
clone size: -
CDR3 protein: CASSLSFGEQFF
CDR3 DNA: TGTGCCAGCAGTTTATCTTTCGGGGAGCAGTTCTTC

J gene: TRBJ1-1
D gene: -
V gene: TRBV6-5
clone size: -
CDR3 protein: CASSRGDRTEAFF
CDR3 DNA: TGTGCCAGCAGTCGGGGGGATAGAACTGAAGCTTTCTTT

J gene: TRBJ1-5
D gene: -
V gene: TRBV5-1
clone size: -
CDR3 protein: CASGPNYMDQPQHF
CDR3 DNA: TGCGCCAGCGGCCCAAATTACATGGATCAGCCCCAGCATTTT

J gene: TRBJ1-4
D gene: -
V gene: TRBV19
clone size: -
CDR3 protein: CASKGFNEKLFF
CDR3 DNA: TGTGCCAGTAAGGGGTTTAATGAAAAACTGTTTTTT

J gene: TRBJ2-7
D gene: -
V gene: TRBV5-1
clone size: -
CDR3 protein: CASSSAGTPDEQYF
CDR3 DNA: TGCGCCAGCAGCTCGGCGGGGACCCCAGACGAGCAGTACTTC

J gene: TRBJ2-1
D gene: TRBD2
V gene: TRBV6-1
clone size: -
CDR3 protein: CASSTSGRPDEQFF
CDR3 DNA: TGTGCCAGCAGTACTAGCGGGAGACCCGATGAGCAGTTCTTC

J gene: TRBJ2-1
D gene: -
V gene: TRBV7-3
clone size: -
CDR3 protein: CASSPTLVGEQFF
CDR3 DNA: TGTGCCAGCAGCCCGACATTAGTAGGCGAGCAGTTCTTC

J gene: TRBJ1-2
D gene: -
V gene: TRBV18
clone size: -
CDR3 protein: CASSPRTGPNYGYTF
CDR3 DNA: TGTGCCAGCTCACCACGTACGGGGCCTAACTATGGCTACACCTTC

J gene: TRBJ1-5
D gene: TRBD1
V gene: TRBV20-1
clone size: -
CDR3 protein: CSAAGQGTQHF
CDR3 DNA: TGCAGTGCAGCGGGACAGGGGACCCAGCATTTT

J gene: TRBJ1-1
D gene: -
V gene: TRBV7-3
clone size: -
CDR3 protein: CASSGTRNTEAFF
CDR3 DNA: TGTGCCAGCAGCGGGACACGGAACACTGAAGCTTTCTTT